The 5 T cell receptor beta chains below come from one sample, sequenced in a study of OX40 agonist ivuxolimab in advanced cancers. Clones were read by immunoSEQ multiplex PCR, and TCRdb kept only the in-frame ones, dropping some. Counted here are nearly 60,000 clones, approximately 80% occurring once; the ten biggest clones make up 0.75%. The sample was CD4+ or CD8+ T cells sorted from blood, taken in a trial of the OX40 agonist ivuxolimab. These receptor sequences come from an adult with an advanced solid tumor such as melanoma, head and neck, liver or kidney cancer.

The V gene is TRBV4-1, the J gene TRBJ1-5, with D hard to call. This CDR3 has 14 residues. The germline V gene has CDR1 MGHRA and CDR2 YSYEKL. Trimming stripped 3 bases from V and 4 bases from J, with 10 bases between. The CDR3 DNA sequence: TGCGCCAGCAGCCAGATCCCCGGAAATCAGCCCCAGCATTTT. Protein sequence: CASSQIPGNQPQHF.

Written as DNA, the CDR3 is TGTGCCAGCAGCCTATATGGGGCCGGGGAGCTGTTTTTT. This codes for CASSLYGAGELFF. This rearrangement joins TRBV6-4 to TRBJ2-2, with unresolved D. Trimming cost V 6 bases and J 6 bases, with 11 bases left between them. CDR1 MRHNA and CDR2 SNTAGT come from the germline V gene. This CDR3 is 13 amino acids long.

V gene TRBV11-2 combines with J gene TRBJ2-1, with a weak D call TRBD2 (6 bases). This CDR3 region has 13 residues. The V end lost 1 base, the J end lost 10 bases, and 11 bases lay between the germline ends. Germline lookup yields CDR1 SGHAT and CDR2 FQNNGV. The CDR3 coding sequence is TGTGCCAGCAGCTTAGTTCAGGGAGGCGAGCAGTTCTTC. Protein: CASSLVQGGEQFF.

The chain has TRBV5-1 and TRBJ2-3; 11 bases are a match to TRBD2. The V segment lost 4 bases and the J segment 6 bases; nucleotides outside the gene matches: 4. Germline V gene lookup returns CDR1 SGHRS and CDR2 YFSETQ. There are 14 residues in the CDR3. The DNA of the CDR3 is TGCGCCAGCAGCCCGGGACTAGCGGAGGATACGCAGTATTTT. It specifies CASSPGLAEDTQYF.

This rearrangement joins TRBV9 to TRBJ2-1, with D uncertain. V lost 0 bases to trimming and J lost 2 bases, with 9 bases between them. The CDR3 length is 15 residues. Germline V CDR1 and CDR2: SGDLS, YYNGEE. DNA for the CDR3: TGTGCCAGCAGCGTAGAAATGAGCCCCTACAATGAGCAGTTCTTC. Translating gives CASSVEMSPYNEQFF.